These 30 T cell receptor beta chains were all obtained from the same sample, sequenced in a study of CD8+ T cells in alopecia areata. The sample's treatment: oral pan-JAK inhibitor, 5-10 mg twice daily. After isolation, RNA underwent reverse transcription to generate cDNA as the sequencing template. Only in-frame clones appear in the TCRdb table, and some are missing; sequencing was by immunoSEQ multiplex PCR. The sample contains roughly 140,000 clones, 75% to 85% of which appear only once. Sequencing used CD8+ T cells sorted from blood, obtained at week 4, from a patient treated with tofacitinib. These receptors came from a human donor with alopecia areata.

The chain links TRBV5-1 to TRBJ2-7; either TRBD1 or TRBD2 may fit D (6 bases each). The V and J ends lost 2 bases and 3 bases respectively, with 12 bases between them. Germline-derived CDR1 and CDR2 are SGHRS and YFSETQ. The CDR3 is 14 amino acids. CDR3 coding DNA: TGCGCCAGCAGCTTATACGGGGGCGACTACGAGCAGTACTTC. As protein: CASSLYGGDYEQYF.

The rearrangement links TRBV27 to TRBJ2-7; D call uncertain. Looked up from germline, CDR1 is MNHEY and CDR2 is SMNVEV (reference sequence). Trimming pared 4 bases from V and 1 base from J, leaving 8 bases between. There are 13 residues in the CDR3. The CDR3 is CASSYSSSYEQYF. The CDR3 bases are TGTGCCAGCAGTTATTCCTCGTCCTACGAGCAGTACTTC.

CDR3 region: CASSSVAGLYEQYF. The CDR3, as DNA: TGCGCCAGCAGCTCCGTGGCAGGACTCTACGAGCAGTACTTC. The V and J genes are TRBV4-3 and TRBJ2-7; D possibly corresponds to TRBD2 (5 bases). Trimming left V 5 bases short and J 3 bases short, with 14 bases between. Germline V gene data show CDR1 as LGHNA and CDR2 as YSLEER. The CDR3 is made up of 14 amino acids.

The chain uses TRBV19 and TRBJ2-7; D gene unclear. The germline CDR1 and CDR2 sequences are LNHDA and SQIVND (reference sequence). The CDR3 totals 15 residues. Trimming cost V 6 bases and J 0 bases, with 15 bases left between them. This CDR3 reads CASSLYMTVSYEQYF. The DNA of the CDR3 is TGTGCCAGTAGCCTATATATGACGGTCTCCTACGAGCAGTACTTC.

As for this clone: This may arise from a read error, as a much more abundant clone is one base away. The CDR3 DNA reads TGTGCCAGCAGCTTGGACGGGGGAGCGCTAGAGACCCAGTACTTC. Translating gives CASSLDGGALETQYF. The chain uses TRBV7-9 and TRBJ2-5, with D perhaps TRBD2 (6 bases). The germline CDR1 and CDR2 sequences are SEHNR and FQNEAQ (reference sequence). CDR3 length: 15 residues. The V end lost 3 bases, the J end lost 4 bases, and 15 bases lay between the germline ends.

The V gene is TRBV27, the J gene TRBJ2-3; 7 bases agree with TRBD1. The CDR3 has 16 residues. Germline V gene data show CDR1 as MNHEY and CDR2 as SMNVEV (reference sequence). V gave up 5 bases and J gave up 2 bases; unmatched junction bases: 10. The CDR3 sequence: CASSQTWDSFTDTQYF. For the CDR3, the DNA is TGTGCCAGCAGTCAGACATGGGACAGCTTCACAGATACGCAGTATTTT.

The chain combines TRBV6-5 with TRBJ2-3; TRBD2 agrees at 8 bases. Looked up from germline, CDR1 is MNHEY and CDR2 is SVGAGI. The V gene end was trimmed by 4 bases and the J gene end by 6 bases; junction bases not matched to a gene: 9. The CDR3 covers 15 residues. The CDR3 here is CASSSASGPMDTQYF. DNA of the CDR3: TGTGCCAGCAGTTCGGCTAGCGGGCCGATGGATACGCAGTATTTT.

This rearrangement joins TRBV20-1 to TRBJ2-7, with 7 bases lining up with TRBD2. The trim removed 4 bases at V and 3 bases at J, leaving 0 bases unmatched. Germline V gene lookup returns CDR1 DFQATT and CDR2 SNEGSKA (reference sequence). CDR3 length: 11 residues. This CDR3 is CSAKRGYEQYF. The CDR3 DNA reads TGCAGTGCTAAGCGGGGCTACGAGCAGTACTTC.

The gene calls are TRBV21-1 and TRBJ1-5; the tabulated D call, TRBD1, remains unverified against the DNA. TRBV21-1 is marked as a pseudogene. The CDR3 has 17 amino acids. In DNA, the CDR3 is TGTGCCAGCAGCTCCCCGAGGGGGACAAACCCGAATCAGCCCCAGCATTTT. Protein sequence: CASSSPRGTNPNQPQHF.

The chain recombines TRBV7-9 with TRBJ2-5, with 9 nucleotides matching TRBD1. Germline CDR1 and CDR2: SEHNR and FQNEAQ (reference sequence). J gave up 5 bases and V 3 bases, and 4 bases lay outside the gene matches. The CDR3 runs 14 residues. DNA for the CDR3: TGTGCCAGCAGCTTCAAGACAGGGGGGGAGACCCAGTACTTC. It codes for CASSFKTGGETQYF.

The chain carries TRBV7-6 and TRBJ2-7, with D hard to call. The CDR3 has 13 residues. Deletions cut 5 bases from V and 0 bases from J, with 8 bases between. Germline CDR1 is SGHVS and CDR2 is FNYEAQ. CDR3 sequence reads: CASSPPNSYEQYF. DNA of the CDR3: TGTGCCAGCAGCCCCCCCAACTCCTACGAGCAGTACTTC.

The V and J genes are TRBV19 and TRBJ2-7, with TRBD1 as a possible D gene (6 bases). The germline CDR1 and CDR2 sequences are LNHDA and SQIVND (reference sequence). The germline V and J ends were trimmed by 3 bases and 2 bases, with 14 bases remaining between them. The CDR3 has 15 amino acids. The CDR3, as DNA: TGTGCCAGTAGTATCCTGGACAGCGGAACCTACGAGCAGTACTTC. Protein product: CASSILDSGTYEQYF.

The chain carries TRBV15 and TRBJ2-1; the D gene is possibly TRBD1 (6 bases). Germline assignment: CDR1 LNHNV and CDR2 YYDKDF (reference sequence). V was trimmed by 6 bases and J by 7 bases, leaving 16 bases between them. The CDR3 contains 14 residues. The CDR3 DNA follows: TGTGCCACCAGTCAGATGGACAGTAGAAATGAGCAGTTCTTC. As protein: CATSQMDSRNEQFF.

Worth noting for this clone: Other DNA sequences within the sample encode an identical CDR3. The chain combines TRBV9 with TRBJ2-5; 9 positions match TRBD2. The CDR3 length is 14 residues. Germline CDR1 reads SGDLS; CDR2 reads YYNGEE. V was pared by 0 bases and J by 4 bases, with 1 base of the junction left unmatched. CDR3 loop: CASSVGSGGETQYF. The CDR3 bases are TGTGCCAGCAGCGTAGGTAGCGGGGGAGAGACCCAGTACTTC.

This clone was observed a handful of times. The J gene is TRBJ2-1, the V gene TRBV29-1; 8 bases fit TRBD2. The CDR3 extends over 13 amino acids. J gave up 7 bases and V 4 bases, and 6 bases lay outside the gene matches. Germline-derived CDR1 and CDR2 are SQVTM and ANQGSEA. Here the CDR3 DNA reads TGCAGCGTTGTGGGCGGGGGGATGAATGAGCAGTTCTTC. This sequence encodes CSVVGGGMNEQFF.

V and J are TRBV13 and TRBJ2-7; possibly TRBD1 for D (5 bases). The CDR3 covers 14 residues. CDR1 is PRHDT and CDR2 is FYEKMQ in the germline V gene (reference sequence). The V end lost 2 bases, the J end lost 2 bases, and 10 bases lay between the germline ends. CDR3 DNA: TGTGCCAGCAGCTTAAGAGACAGAACCTACGAGCAGTACTTC. Protein product: CASSLRDRTYEQYF.

The V and J genes are TRBV9 and TRBJ1-1; TRBD1 matches at 9 bases. This CDR3 has 17 residues. V was clipped by 0 bases and J by 7 bases; unmatched bases: 13. Germline CDR1 SGDLS, CDR2 YYNGEE. The DNA for the CDR3 is TGTGCCAGCAGCGTAGGGAGTGGGACAGGGCCCTTCCTTGAAGCTTTCTTT. This translates into CASSVGSGTGPFLEAFF.

The V and J genes are TRBV29-1 and TRBJ2-7, with TRBD1 matching 7 bases. Trimming cost V 7 bases and J 5 bases; bases outside gene matches: 5. CDR3 length: 11 residues. The V gene's germline CDR1 is SQVTM and CDR2 ANQGSEA. In nucleotides, the CDR3 is TGCAGCGGACAGGGTCGGCACGAGCAGTACTTC. This translates into CSGQGRHEQYF.

In DNA, the CDR3 is TGTGCCAGCAGCTCCCCCCTGTTAGAGATCCCCTATGGCTACACCTTC. This translates into CASSSPLLEIPYGYTF. This chain joins TRBV7-2 and TRBJ1-2, with no clear D. Germline V gene lookup returns CDR1 SGHTA and CDR2 FQGNSA. With 4 bases removed from V and 4 bases from J, the gap between germline ends came to 19 bases. The CDR3 length is 16 residues. Complete variable domain (other parts from reference TRBV7-2 and TRBJ1-2): GAGVSQSPSNKVTEKGKDVELRCDPISGHTALYWYRQSLGQGLEFLIYFQGNSAPDKSGLPSDRFSAERTGGSVSTLTIQRTQQEDSAVYLCASSSPLLEIPYGYTFGSGTRLTVV.

V and J are TRBV7-8 and TRBJ2-1, with D hard to call. This CDR3 has 14 residues. The germline gives CDR1 SGHVS, CDR2 FQNEAQ. Trimming removed 1 base at V and 2 bases at J, with 6 bases between. The CDR3: CASSLVSPYNEQFF. DNA of the CDR3: TGTGCCAGCAGCTTAGTTAGCCCCTACAATGAGCAGTTCTTC. Full variable domain (rest looked up from reference TRBV7-8 and TRBJ2-1): GAGVSQSPRYKVAKRGQDVALRCDPISGHVSLFWYQQALGQGPEFLTYFQNEAQLDKSGLPSDRFFAERPEGSVSTLKIQRTQQEDSAVYLCASSLVSPYNEQFFGPGTRLTVL.

The V call is TRBV5-6, the J call TRBJ1-2; TRBD1 matches at 9 bases. This CDR3 contains 15 residues. The germline gives CDR1 SGHDT, CDR2 YYEEEE. Trimming took 6 bases from V and 4 from J; bases not matched to a gene: 10. The CDR3 DNA reads TGTGCCAGCACCTTTGGGACAGGGACCGGCTATGGCTACACCTTC. Encoded protein: CASTFGTGTGYGYTF.

The DNA of the CDR3 is TGTGCCAGCAGCTACAGCGGGGGGGACTACGAGCAGTACTTC. Protein product: CASSYSGGDYEQYF. This sequence joins TRBV7-2 and TRBJ2-7, with 10 bases identical to TRBD2. CDR1 is SGHTA, CDR2 FQGNSA, per germline. V was pared by 4 bases and J by 3 bases, with 3 bases of the junction left unmatched. This CDR3 has 14 amino acids.

This sequence joins TRBV5-4 and TRBJ2-7; the D is unclear. Trimming cost V 0 bases and J 2 bases, with 18 bases left between them. Germline CDR1 SGHNT, CDR2 YYREEE (reference sequence). This CDR3 has 17 amino acids. The CDR3 sequence is CASSLVGSSHPTYEQYF. The CDR3 DNA reads TGTGCCAGCAGCTTGGTCGGTAGTAGCCACCCGACCTACGAGCAGTACTTC.

The J gene is TRBJ1-1, the V gene TRBV2; 12 bases are shared with TRBD1. Germline V lookup: CDR1 SNHLY, CDR2 FYNNEI. The CDR3 contains 14 residues. V trimming: 3 bases; J trimming: 11 bases; junction bases outside the gene matches: 7. The CDR3 bases are TGTGCCAGCAGTGAGGGACAGGGGGCTCGTGGGGCTTTCTTT. This sequence encodes CASSEGQGARGAFF. Full variable domain (outside the CDR3, taken from reference TRBV2 and TRBJ1-1): EPEVTQTPSHQVTQMGQEVILRCVPISNHLYFYWYRQILGQKVEFLVSFYNNEISEKSEIFDDQFSVERPDGSNFTLKIRSTKLEDSAMYFCASSEGQGARGAFFGQGTRLTVV.

Only one count was recorded for this clone. V is TRBV27 and J is TRBJ1-2; 9 nucleotides agree with TRBD1. The CDR3 length is 13 residues. Looked up from germline, CDR1 is MNHEY and CDR2 is SMNVEV (reference sequence). J lost 5 bases, V lost 2 bases, and 0 bases had no gene match. CDR3 bases: TGTGCCAGCAGTTTAGGGACAGGGTATGGCTACACCTTC. Its translation is CASSLGTGYGYTF.

The chain has TRBV7-9 and TRBJ2-7; D could derive from TRBD1 or TRBD2 (5 bases each). From germline, CDR1 is SEHNR and CDR2 FQNEAQ (reference sequence). CDR3 length: 14 amino acids. Between the trimmed V and J ends, which lost 5 bases and 2 bases, there was a span of 13 bases. Written as DNA, the CDR3 is TGTGCCAGCAGCCCACGGGACGGACCCTACGAGCAGTACTTC. Residues: CASSPRDGPYEQYF. The entire variable domain, with the rest obtained from reference TRBV7-9 and TRBJ2-7, is as follows: DTGVSQNPRHKITKRGQNVTFRCDPISEHNRLYWYRQTLGQGPEFLTYFQNEAQLEKSRLLSDRFSAERPKGSFSTLEIQRTEQGDSAMYLCASSPRDGPYEQYFGPGTRLTVT.

This clone was observed once. V gene TRBV29-1 combines with J gene TRBJ2-7, with D perhaps matching TRBD2 (5 bases). CDR3 length equals 11 residues. Per germline, CDR1 SQVTM and CDR2 ANQGSEA. V lost 4 bases and J lost 6, with 10 bases in between. CDR3 DNA sequence: TGCAGCGTTGTCATCCGGGGCGAGCAGTACTTC. This codes for CSVVIRGEQYF.

This chain links TRBV25-1 with TRBJ2-7; unclear D gene. Germline V CDR1 and CDR2: MGHDK, SYGVNS. Trimming took 4 bases from V and 0 from J, leaving 7 bases between them. This CDR3 region has 13 residues. CDR3 protein: CASSAPFSYEQYF. The CDR3 region has the DNA TGTGCCAGCAGTGCCCCGTTCTCCTACGAGCAGTACTTC.

This chain uses TRBV5-1 with TRBJ2-1, with 8 bases lining up with TRBD1. Per the germline V gene, CDR1 is SGHRS and CDR2 is YFSETQ. V shed 0 bases and J 5 bases; nucleotides not matched to a gene: 1. This CDR3 comprises 14 residues. The CDR3 sequence: CASSLGDRHNEQFF. DNA for the CDR3: TGCGCCAGCAGCTTGGGGGACAGGCACAATGAGCAGTTCTTC.

This sequence joins TRBV27 and TRBJ2-1; 7 nucleotides align to TRBD2. From germline, CDR1 is MNHEY and CDR2 SMNVEV (reference sequence). This CDR3 spans 16 amino acids. The V segment lost 2 bases and the J segment 0 bases; nucleotides outside the gene matches: 4. The CDR3 is CASSLSGESSYNEQFF. CDR3 nucleotide sequence: TGTGCCAGCAGTTTAAGCGGGGAGAGCTCCTACAATGAGCAGTTCTTC.